Listed below are T cell receptor beta chains from one sample, sequenced in a study of T-cell reconstitution after alpha-beta-depleted transplantation in children. MiXCR was run by TCRdb on the PCR reads, yielding one entry per CDR3 protein. The table records more than 400,000 distinct CDR3 sequences, around 10% of them present only once. Sequenced material: PBMCs, mostly from graft donor cells, taken 180 days after TCRalphabeta/CD19-depleted stem cell transplant. The receptors were sampled from a female patient aged 2-15 years who had a stem cell transplant for aplastic anemia, so the T cells may come from the graft donor. The CDR3 runs from the conserved cysteine through the conserved F or W. The D gene is left open where the match is weak. Clone sizes are given selectively: once, few, many, or a class where the clone is expanded.

j_call	clone_size	v_call	d_call	cdr3_nt	cdr3_aa
TRBJ1-1	.	TRBV5-6	TRBD1	TGTGCCAGCAGCTTGGGAACACAGGGGTTCGGCACTGAAGCTTTCTTT	CASSLGTQGFGTEAFF
TRBJ2-2	many	TRBV7-2	TRBD2	TGTGCCAGCAGCCCGGTAGGGGTAGCGGGAGGACACACCGGGGAGCTGTTTTTT	CASSPVGVAGGHTGELFF
TRBJ1-3	few	TRBV4-2	.	TGTGCCAGCAGCCAAGGGACCTCTGGAAACACCATATATTTT	CASSQGTSGNTIYF
TRBJ2-1	few	TRBV6-5	TRBD2	TGTGCCAGCAGTTACTACCCAGGCCTAGCGGGAGTCAATGAGCAGTTCTTC	CASSYYPGLAGVNEQFF
TRBJ2-4	few	TRBV6-5	TRBD1	TGTGCCAGCAGTTACCTGGACAGGGGGTCAAGTGGAAACATTCAGTACTTC	CASSYLDRGSSGNIQYF
TRBJ1-1	.	TRBV28	.	TGTGCCAGCAGTTTATGGCGACATCCTGAAGCTTTCTTT	CASSLWRHPEAFF
TRBJ2-1	.	TRBV20-1	TRBD2	TGCAGTGCTAGCGGGGCGGGAGGGCCAAGCGAGCAGTTCTTC	CSASGAGGPSEQFF
TRBJ1-2	.	TRBV20-1	.	TGCAGTGCTAGAATTTTCAGGGATTTTAATGGCTACACCTTC	CSARIFRDFNGYTF
TRBJ2-7	.	TRBV29-1	.	TGCAGCGTTTACTGGACGGACAGCTACGAGCAGTACTTC	CSVYWTDSYEQYF
TRBJ2-1	.	TRBV14	TRBD2	TGTGCCAGCAGCCATTATAGCGGGCCCTCCTACAATGAGCAGTTCTTC	CASSHYSGPSYNEQFF
TRBJ2-1	few	TRBV27	TRBD2	TGTGCCAGCAGTTTGACGGGACTAGCTTACAATGAGCAGTTCTTC	CASSLTGLAYNEQFF
TRBJ1-2	few	TRBV14	.	TGTGCCAGCAGCTTACGGGCTACCTATGGCTACACCTTC	CASSLRATYGYTF
TRBJ2-7	.	TRBV5-1	.	TGCGCCAGCAGCATAGCCAACCCCGGAGGCGACGAGCAGTACTTC	CASSIANPGGDEQYF
TRBJ1-1	few	TRBV7-2	TRBD1	TGTGCCAGCAGCTTAGCGACGACAGGGCCAGCTTTCTTT	CASSLATTGPAFF
TRBJ2-3	.	TRBV20-1	TRBD1	TGCAGTGCCAGAGATTACAGGGGCGGCACAGATACGCAGTATTTT	CSARDYRGGTDTQYF
TRBJ2-3	few	TRBV5-1	TRBD1	TGCGCCAGCAGCTTGGAAGGACAGGGATACACAGATACGCAGTATTTT	CASSLEGQGYTDTQYF
TRBJ2-7	few	TRBV7-6	.	TGTGCCAGCAGCCCCAGGACCCTGGATGCGTACGAGCAGTACTTC	CASSPRTLDAYEQYF
TRBJ2-2	.	TRBV11-1	TRBD2	TGTGCCAGCAGCAAGAGACCGGGACTAGCGGCCGGGGAGCTGTTTTTT	CASSKRPGLAAGELFF
TRBJ2-5	.	TRBV28	TRBD2	TGTGCCAGCAGCGGACTAGCGGGAGTATGGGAGACCCAGTACTTC	CASSGLAGVWETQYF
TRBJ2-4	.	TRBV6-5	.	TGTGCCAGCAGCTACTTGGGGATTGGGGCCAAAAACAGTCAGTACTTC	CASSYLGIGAKNSQYF
TRBJ2-7	.	TRBV7-8	.	TGTGCCAGCAGCCGAAGTTGGTTGTTTAGGGGCTACGAGCAGTACTTC	CASSRSWLFRGYEQYF
TRBJ2-1	.	TRBV9	.	TGTGCCAGCAGCGCCCTGACTGGATACAATGAGCAGTTCTTC	CASSALTGYNEQFF
TRBJ2-1	few	TRBV4-1	.	TGCGCCAGCAGCCAAGAGCTGGAGGGGGCAACGGGAGGGTACAATGAGCAGTTCTTC	CASSQELEGATGGYNEQFF
TRBJ1-1	many	TRBV4-3	.	TGCGCCAGCAGCCGTTTCCTCGGGACTGAAGCTTTCTTT	CASSRFLGTEAFF
TRBJ1-5	few	TRBV27	TRBD1	TGTGCCAGCAGTCCGACAGGGGATAGCAATCAGCCCCAGCATTTT	CASSPTGDSNQPQHF
TRBJ2-2	.	TRBV25-1	TRBD1	TGTGCCAGCAGTACAGGGGGAATCGTCGGGGAGCTGTTTTTT	CASSTGGIVGELFF
TRBJ1-2	.	TRBV6-5	TRBD1	TGTGCCAGCAGAGCTACCGCCGGGACAGCGTATGGCTACACCTTC	CASRATAGTAYGYTF
TRBJ2-2	few	TRBV6-6	.	TGTGCCAGCCCCAGAGAAGCCGGGGAGCTGTTTTTT	CASPREAGELFF
TRBJ1-1	.	TRBV19	.	TGTGCCAGTATCGTAGGAGCTGAAGCTTTCTTT	CASIVGAEAFF
TRBJ2-2	many	TRBV5-1	TRBD2	TGCGCCAGCGGCCGGGGGGTCGACACCGGGGAGCTGTTTTTT	CASGRGVDTGELFF
TRBJ1-5	.	TRBV18	TRBD1	TGTGCCAGCTCAATGATGACAGGGGATGTAGGCAATCAGCCCCAGCATTTT	CASSMMTGDVGNQPQHF
TRBJ2-1	few	TRBV18	TRBD2	TGTGCCAGCTCATCCTATGCTGGCGGGAGCTCCTACAATGAGCAGTTCTTC	CASSSYAGGSSYNEQFF
TRBJ1-5	few	TRBV20-1	.	TGCAGTGCTCGATTACAGGGAAAATATAGCAATCAGCCCCAGCATTTT	CSARLQGKYSNQPQHF
TRBJ1-1	.	TRBV10-3	.	TGTGCCATCAGTGCCCCGGGCGCGGCGGACACTGAAGCTTTCTTT	CAISAPGAADTEAFF
TRBJ2-5	.	TRBV7-2	TRBD1	TGTGCCAGCAGCTTGATATGGACAGGGGGGAGGGAGACCCAGTACTTC	CASSLIWTGGRETQYF
TRBJ2-7	.	TRBV28	.	TGTGCCAGCAGTCCCCGACGGAGCTACGAGCAGTACTTC	CASSPRRSYEQYF
TRBJ1-2	few	TRBV12-3/TRBV12-4	.	TGTGCCACCCGGACAGCGTACGCCTATGGCTACACCTTC	CATRTAYAYGYTF
TRBJ2-1	few	TRBV6-1	TRBD1	TGTGCCAGCAGTGAGCGAGGGACAGGACCCTACAATGAGCAGTTCTTC	CASSERGTGPYNEQFF
TRBJ2-2	.	TRBV25-1	.	TGTGCCAGCAGTGTTACGAACGCGAACACCGGGGAGCTGTTTTTT	CASSVTNANTGELFF
TRBJ2-1	.	TRBV25-1	.	TGTGCCAGCAGGGATATCGATGAGCAGTTCTTC	CASRDIDEQFF
TRBJ2-1	few	TRBV20-1	.	TGCAGTGCTAGAAAGAGACAGGACTACAATGAGCAGTTCTTC	CSARKRQDYNEQFF
TRBJ2-2	many	TRBV5-1	.	TGCGCCAGCAGCTCGGGGGACGGTAACACCGGGGAGCTGTTTTTT	CASSSGDGNTGELFF
TRBJ2-1	few	TRBV27	.	TGTGCCAGCAGCCGCCCGGGAGAGATGAGCTCCTACAATGAGCAGTTCTTC	CASSRPGEMSSYNEQFF
TRBJ2-1	few	TRBV9	.	TGTGCCAGCAGCGTAGGATCCGGGACAGAGCAGTTCTTC	CASSVGSGTEQFF
TRBJ2-7	many	TRBV28	TRBD2	TGTGCCAGCAGCCCAGCAACTCAGCGGGAGTCTAACGAGCAGTACTTC	CASSPATQRESNEQYF
TRBJ2-3	.	TRBV19	.	TGTGCCAGTAAGGGCCGGGGCGCCACAGATACGCAGTATTTT	CASKGRGATDTQYF